Listed here are 10 T cell receptor beta chains from one sample, sequenced in a study of blood T cells in healthy people across ages. Using a J-beta primer mix together with a sample-barcoded 5' primer, a second PCR was run for roughly 7 to 11 cycles. Each CDR3 protein is one row after TCRdb ran MiXCR on the 5' RACE reads. Here the sample spans 1 million or so distinct CDR3 sequences, 25% being singletons. The sample was also reused in another study, on T cells of mothers and their children.

Sequencing was carried out using blood. Receptor source: a girl aged 2-10 years in good health.

V and J are TRBV7-9 and TRBJ1-1, with D maybe TRBD1 (5 bases). This CDR3 region has 14 residues. Germline CDR1 and CDR2: SEHNR and FQNEAQ (reference sequence). V was clipped by 5 bases and J by 5 bases, with 15 bases between them. DNA of the CDR3: TGTGCCAGCAGCGACCGCCTTAGGGGAACTGAAGCTTTCTTT. It is translated as CASSDRLRGTEAFF.

This clonotype was seen a few times. The chain recombines TRBV6-5 with TRBJ1-2; D remains unclear. From germline, CDR1 is MNHEY and CDR2 SVGAGI. The V and J ends lost 6 bases and 5 bases respectively, with 16 bases between them. The CDR3 consists of 14 residues. CDR3 DNA sequence: TGTGCCAGCAGCCCAACTGGAGACTCTTATGGCTACACCTTC. It translates to CASSPTGDSYGYTF.

This clonotype was recorded a few times. One end of the junction is discordant with germline, which a read error may explain. The rearrangement links TRBV7-2 to TRBJ2-5; D ambiguous. The CDR3 runs to 13 residues. CDR1 and CDR2 (germline): SGHTA, FQGNSA. The CDR3 DNA reads TGTGCCAGCAGCCCATCAAGCTCCTACGAGCAGTGCTTC. Protein sequence: CASSPSSSYEQCF.

This clonotype has only a few counts. This chain connects TRBV20-1 to TRBJ2-7; D is perhaps TRBD1 (6 bases). CDR1 DFQATT and CDR2 SNEGSKA come from the germline V gene (reference sequence). Between the trimmed V and J ends, which lost 0 bases and 3 bases, there was a span of 18 bases. This CDR3 contains 16 residues. As DNA, the CDR3 is TGCAGTGCTAGAGATGGGGGACACCACCTCGGCTACGAGCAGTACTTC. It yields the protein CSARDGGHHLGYEQYF.

This sequence joins TRBV7-3 and TRBJ2-3, with TRBD1 matching 7 bases. This CDR3 has 15 amino acids. Looked up from germline, CDR1 is SGHTA and CDR2 is FQGTGA. Unmatched junction bases numbered 12, after V lost 5 bases and J lost 7 bases. The CDR3: CASSRYRGDSNTQYF. The CDR3 region has the DNA TGTGCCAGCAGCCGGTACAGGGGAGATTCAAATACGCAGTATTTT.

The CDR3 sequence: CASSSPGLAGGETQYF. The CDR3 DNA reads as TGTGCCAGCAGTTCCCCGGGACTAGCGGGCGGAGAGACCCAGTACTTC. This sequence joins TRBV28 and TRBJ2-5; 12 bases line up with TRBD2. The J segment lost 4 bases and the V segment lost 4 bases, leaving 7 bases of the junction unmatched. In germline, CDR1 is MDHEN, CDR2 SYDVKM. The CDR3 length is 16 residues.

The chain is built from TRBV7-9 and TRBJ1-1; no clear D gene. Deletions cut 5 bases from V and 4 bases from J, with 11 bases between. Per germline, CDR1 SEHNR and CDR2 FQNEAQ (reference sequence). This CDR3 has 13 residues. The CDR3 coding sequence is TGTGCCAGCAGCCCCGCTGCGGGCACTGAAGCTTTCTTT. It codes for CASSPAAGTEAFF. Supplemented by reference TRBV7-9 and TRBJ1-1, the full variable domain reads DTGVSQNPRHKITKRGQNVTFRCDPISEHNRLYWYRQTLGQGPEFLTYFQNEAQLEKSRLLSDRFSAERPKGSFSTLEIQRTEQGDSAMYLCASSPAAGTEAFFGQGTRLTVV.

The gene calls are TRBV7-2 and TRBJ1-2, with a weak D call TRBD1 (5 bases). Germline V lookup: CDR1 SGHTA, CDR2 FQGNSA. V was pared by 5 bases and J by 0 bases, with 16 bases between. The CDR3 loop spans 16 amino acids. CDR3 protein: CASSQTPGPPNYGYTF. CDR3 nucleotide sequence: TGTGCCAGCAGCCAAACCCCGGGACCACCTAACTATGGCTACACCTTC.

The rearrangement joins TRBV29-1 to TRBJ2-5; 8 bases are shared with TRBD2. With the DNA end fitting TRBJ2-7 better, the J assignment may be wrong. The germline V gene encodes CDR1 SQVTM and CDR2 ANQGSEA. The CDR3 has 14 residues. CDR3 DNA sequence: TGCAGCGTTACGTGGCAGGGGCTAGCGGGCGAGCAGTACTTC. Translation gives CSVTWQGLAGEQYF.

The chain joins TRBV29-1 to TRBJ2-7, with D unresolved. This CDR3 has 13 amino acids. V dropped 6 bases and J dropped 2 bases, with 14 bases sitting between them. The germline V gene encodes CDR1 SQVTM and CDR2 ANQGSEA. The CDR3, as DNA: TGCAGCGTCGCTAGGCAAAGCCCCTACGAGCAGTACTTC. This sequence encodes CSVARQSPYEQYF.